These T cell receptor beta chains were read from a single sample in a study of siplizumab effects on memory and regulatory T cells. Sequencing was performed with immunoSEQ multiplex PCR; in TCRdb, only in-frame clones are kept and a portion is missing. The table shows about 100,000 clones, with about 94% occurring only once. Specimen: non-Treg CD4+ T cells sorted from blood. The receptors were gathered from a human donor in good health. The conserved cysteine and the conserved F or W are not part of the CDR3 here. Fields, in order: CDR3 length, J gene, V gene, CDR3 protein.

length: 11; J: TRBJ1-5; V: TRBV28; CDR3: ASRVGRYQPQH
length: 13; J: TRBJ1-6; V: TRBV6-1; CDR3: ASRMDGGISAPFH
length: 12; J: TRBJ1-1; V: TRBV6-6; CDR3: ASSAPGVSTEAF
length: 10; J: TRBJ2-7; V: TRBV2; CDR3: ASSKSIFEQY
length: 15; J: TRBJ2-1; V: TRBV16; CDR3: ASSRGGASANYNEQF
length: 18; J: TRBJ2-1; V: TRBV28; CDR3: ASSLSGLAAPRSSYNEQF
length: 10; J: TRBJ1-2; V: TRBV9; CDR3: ASSATGDGYT
length: 13; J: TRBJ2-3; V: TRBV6-4; CDR3: ASSPDGALTDTQY
length: 13; J: TRBJ1-2; V: TRBV30; CDR3: AWSALRDRNYGYT
length: 11; J: TRBJ2-7; V: TRBV10-2; CDR3: ASSESGGYEQY
length: 11; J: TRBJ2-7; V: TRBV10-2; CDR3: ASTRVGNYEQY
length: 13; J: TRBJ2-7; V: TRBV10-3; CDR3: AIRDVRTGLDEQY
length: 10; J: TRBJ2-3; V: TRBV7-3; CDR3: ASSADGDTQY
length: 12; J: TRBJ1-1; V: TRBV19; CDR3: ASRPGQLNTEAF
length: 13; J: TRBJ2-7; V: TRBV5-4; CDR3: ASSLGLATIYEQY
length: 12; J: TRBJ1-5; V: TRBV6-6; CDR3: ASSYGYSNQPQH
length: 13; J: TRBJ2-2; V: TRBV5-1; CDR3: ASSFLAGGGGELF
length: 10; J: TRBJ2-7; V: TRBV7-2; CDR3: ASSRDRTEQY
length: 12; J: TRBJ1-4; V: TRBV2; CDR3: ASSTDPTNEKLF
length: 14; J: TRBJ2-7; V: TRBV2; CDR3: ASSGTGRVSSYEQY
length: 14; J: TRBJ1-2; V: TRBV5-1; CDR3: ASSPILDGRAYGYT
length: 10; J: TRBJ1-4; V: TRBV6-1; CDR3: ASRRLNEKLF
length: 11; J: TRBJ2-1; V: TRBV19; CDR3: ASSLNVYNEQF
length: 14; J: TRBJ2-2; V: TRBV9; CDR3: ASSVRRMANTGELF
length: 10; J: TRBJ2-1; V: TRBV2; CDR3: ASSRDRNEQF
length: 11; J: TRBJ2-4; V: TRBV18; CDR3: ASSPGNKNIQY
length: 12; J: TRBJ2-7; V: TRBV4-1; CDR3: ASSQPTRTNEQY
length: 11; J: TRBJ2-5; V: TRBV5-1; CDR3: ASSPGDQETQY
length: 10; J: TRBJ2-1; V: TRBV11-2; CDR3: ASTRDLYEQF
length: 11; J: TRBJ2-1; V: TRBV5-4; CDR3: ASSARADNEQF
length: 13; J: TRBJ1-4; V: TRBV15; CDR3: ATSRGAGGDEKLF
length: 11; J: TRBJ1-2; V: TRBV7-6; CDR3: ASRRTGEPGYT
length: 11; J: TRBJ2-1; V: TRBV5-1; CDR3: ASSWPDNNEQF
length: 12; J: TRBJ2-5; V: TRBV7-3; CDR3: ASSSGGGAETQY
length: 14; J: TRBJ2-2; V: TRBV7-3; CDR3: ASRPGTSGITGELF
length: 14; J: TRBJ2-5; V: TRBV19; CDR3: ASSPAGHRWQETQY
length: 11; J: TRBJ1-5; V: TRBV19; CDR3: ASSMYANQPQH
length: 12; J: TRBJ1-2; V: TRBV27; CDR3: ASKNRTGVYGYT
length: 11; J: TRBJ2-2; V: TRBV5-5; CDR3: ASSLVHTGELF
length: 12; J: TRBJ2-1; V: TRBV11-2; CDR3: ASTRDLSYNEQF
length: 12; J: TRBJ2-7; V: TRBV28; CDR3: ASSLYRTNYEQY
length: 13; J: TRBJ2-1; V: TRBV6-1; CDR3: ASSEAGASYNEQF